This T cell receptor beta chain was sequenced during a study of blood T cell repertoires in COVID-19. Sequencing used immunoSEQ multiplex PCR; TCRdb keeps in-frame clones, though not all of them. The data hold approximately 89,000 clones, with around three quarters observed a single time. The CDR3 has 15 residues. Trimming cost V 6 bases and J 2 bases; bases outside gene matches: 9. The V gene's germline CDR1 is MDHEN and CDR2 SYDVKM. This sequence joins TRBV28 and TRBJ2-5, with TRBD2 matching over 7 bases. The clonotype comes from a human donor in a cohort sampled during active COVID-19. Sequencing was performed on peripheral blood. DNA of the CDR3: TGTGCCAGCAGCGCGCCGGGACTAAGTCAAGAGACCCAGTACTTC. It encodes CASSAPGLSQETQYF.